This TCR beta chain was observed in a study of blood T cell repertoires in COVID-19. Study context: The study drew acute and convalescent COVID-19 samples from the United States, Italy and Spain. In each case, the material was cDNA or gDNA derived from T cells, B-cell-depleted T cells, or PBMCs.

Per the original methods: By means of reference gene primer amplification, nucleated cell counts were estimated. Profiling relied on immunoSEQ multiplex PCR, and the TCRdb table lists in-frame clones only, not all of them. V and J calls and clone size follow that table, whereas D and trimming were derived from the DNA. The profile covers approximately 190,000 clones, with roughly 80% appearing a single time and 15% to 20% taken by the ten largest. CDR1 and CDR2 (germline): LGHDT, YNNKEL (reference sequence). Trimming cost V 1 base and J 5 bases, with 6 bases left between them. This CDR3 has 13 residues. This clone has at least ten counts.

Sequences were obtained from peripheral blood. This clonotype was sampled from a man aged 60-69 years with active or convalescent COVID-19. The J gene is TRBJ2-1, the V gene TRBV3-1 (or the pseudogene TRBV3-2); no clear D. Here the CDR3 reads CASSQVYHNEQFF. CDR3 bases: TGTGCCAGCAGCCAAGTCTATCACAATGAGCAGTTCTTC.